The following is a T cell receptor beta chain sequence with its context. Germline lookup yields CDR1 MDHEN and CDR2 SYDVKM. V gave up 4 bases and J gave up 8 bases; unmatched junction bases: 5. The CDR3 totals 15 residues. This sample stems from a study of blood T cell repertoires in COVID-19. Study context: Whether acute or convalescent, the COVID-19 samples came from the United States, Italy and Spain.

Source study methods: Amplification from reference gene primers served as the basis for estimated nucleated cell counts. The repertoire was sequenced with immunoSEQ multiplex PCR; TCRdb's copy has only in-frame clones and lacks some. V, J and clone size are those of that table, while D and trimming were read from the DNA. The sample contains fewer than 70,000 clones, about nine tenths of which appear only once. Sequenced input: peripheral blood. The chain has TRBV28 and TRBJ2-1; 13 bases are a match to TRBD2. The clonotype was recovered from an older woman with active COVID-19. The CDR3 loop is CASSSLAGGLYEQFF. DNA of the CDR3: TGTGCCAGCAGTTCACTAGCGGGAGGGTTGTATGAGCAGTTCTTC.